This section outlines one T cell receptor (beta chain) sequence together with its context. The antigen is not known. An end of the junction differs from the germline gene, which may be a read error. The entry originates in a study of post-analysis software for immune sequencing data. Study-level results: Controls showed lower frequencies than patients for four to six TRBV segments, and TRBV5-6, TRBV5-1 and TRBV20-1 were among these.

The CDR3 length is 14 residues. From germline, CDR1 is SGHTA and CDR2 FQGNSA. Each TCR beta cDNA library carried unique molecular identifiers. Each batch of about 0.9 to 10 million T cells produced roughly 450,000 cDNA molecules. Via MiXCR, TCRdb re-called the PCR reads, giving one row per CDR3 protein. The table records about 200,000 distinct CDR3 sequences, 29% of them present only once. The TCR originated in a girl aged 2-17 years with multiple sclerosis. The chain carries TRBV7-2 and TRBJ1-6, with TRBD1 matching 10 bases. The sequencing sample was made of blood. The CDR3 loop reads CASSRDRGNSPPHF. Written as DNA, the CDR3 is TGTGCCAGCAGCCGGGACAGGGGAAATTCACCCCCCCACTTT.